The 32 T cell receptor beta chains below come from one sample, sequenced in a study of response to subunit inactivated influenza vaccine. Using its own MiXCR run on the RT-PCR reads, TCRdb lists one record per CDR3 protein. The repertoire holds almost 250,000 distinct CDR3 sequences, more than 9% seen once, with 7.8% in the top ten. Sequencing used non-naive T cells sorted from PBMCs, obtained around two weeks before vaccination. Receptors were obtained from a man in his forties or fifties who received an inactivated influenza vaccine.

In nucleotides, the CDR3 is TGTGCCAGCAGCCTGAGCGGGAGCAACAATGAGCAGTTCTTC. Its translation: CASSLSGSNNEQFF. V is TRBV4-2 and J is TRBJ2-1, with 8 bases identical to TRBD2. The V segment lost 4 bases and the J segment 5 bases; nucleotides outside the gene matches: 4. CDR3 length equals 14 residues. Germline V lookup: CDR1 LGHNA, CDR2 YNFKEQ.

The chain uses TRBV9 and TRBJ2-7, with 13 bases identical to TRBD2. The length of the CDR3 is 17 residues. Germline V gives CDR1 SGDLS, CDR2 YYNGEE. The junction had 8 bases not matched to a gene; V was cut back by 0 bases and J by 5 bases. CDR3 DNA sequence: TGTGCCAGCAGCGTAGCGCCAGGACTAGCGGGAGCAGACGAGCAGTACTTC. This encodes CASSVAPGLAGADEQYF.

This clonotype came up a few times. The V and J genes are TRBV28 and TRBJ2-7; D possibly uses TRBD1 or TRBD2 (5 bases each). Trimming left V 7 bases short and J 2 bases short, with 12 bases between. Germline CDR1 reads MDHEN; CDR2 reads SYDVKM. CDR3 size: 13 residues. CDR3: CASTLGTTYEQYF. Here the CDR3 DNA reads TGTGCCAGCACCCTCGGGACGACCTACGAGCAGTACTTC.

This clonotype was observed many times. J is TRBJ2-5 and V is TRBV12-3 or TRBV12-4; D is uncertain. This CDR3 contains 14 residues. Trimming removed 5 bases at V and 2 bases at J, with 12 bases between. The DNA for the CDR3 is TGTGCCAGCAGTCGGACCCCTAAACAAGAGACCCAGTACTTC. Translating gives CASSRTPKQETQYF.

V usage is TRBV2 and J usage is TRBJ2-1; D may be TRBD1 or TRBD2 (7 bases each). Germline CDR1 and CDR2: SNHLY and FYNNEI. Trimming left V 6 bases short and J 2 bases short, with 14 bases between. CDR3 length: 15 amino acids. DNA of the CDR3: TGTGCCAGCAGCGCAGGGGGGGGCGCCTACAATGAGCAGTTCTTC. This gives the protein CASSAGGGAYNEQFF.

This clonotype was counted ten times or more. The chain recombines TRBV6-2 or TRBV6-3 with TRBJ2-3; D unresolved. The CDR3 extends over 17 amino acids. Germline V lookup: CDR1 MNHEY, CDR2 SVGEGT. Trimming took off 6 bases at V and 2 bases at J, with 21 bases between the two ends. Here the CDR3 DNA reads TGTGCCAGCAGCGAAGATCGGACCCCCGTATACACAGATACGCAGTATTTT. Protein sequence: CASSEDRTPVYTDTQYF.

This rearrangement joins TRBV15 to TRBJ2-7, with a possible D match to TRBD2 (6 bases). The CDR3 length is 17 residues. Germline values: CDR1 LNHNV, CDR2 YYDKDF (reference sequence). V was clipped by 3 bases and J by 2 bases, with 20 bases between them. CDR3 sequence: CATSREVPRDSTYEQYF. The CDR3 DNA reads TGTGCCACCAGCAGGGAGGTCCCGCGGGACTCAACCTACGAGCAGTACTTC.

This clonotype was detected a few times. This chain connects TRBV5-1 to TRBJ2-1; 8 bases agree with TRBD1. In germline, CDR1 is SGHRS, CDR2 YFSETQ. The CDR3 totals 16 residues. V shed 3 bases, J shed 5 bases, and the junction held 10 bases outside the gene matches. CDR3 protein: CASSSTPGQVNNEQFF. CDR3 in DNA: TGCGCCAGCAGCTCAACCCCGGGACAGGTCAACAATGAGCAGTTCTTC.

This clonotype was picked up a small number of times. The V and J genes are TRBV20-1 and TRBJ2-7, with D perhaps being TRBD1 or TRBD2 (6 bases each). This CDR3 has 15 amino acids. CDR1 is DFQATT and CDR2 is SNEGSKA in the germline V gene (reference sequence). Between the trimmed V and J ends, which lost 0 bases and 3 bases, there was a span of 15 bases. CDR3 nucleotides: TGCAGTGCTAGAGATGGAGGGACACAAGACTACGAGCAGTACTTC. This gives the protein CSARDGGTQDYEQYF.

This clonotype was counted many times. The rearrangement links TRBV27 to TRBJ2-2; D perhaps matches TRBD1 (6 bases). The CDR3 has 15 residues. Between the trimmed V and J ends, which lost 5 bases and 1 base, there was a span of 11 bases. Germline-derived CDR1 and CDR2 are MNHEY and SMNVEV (reference sequence). Here the CDR3 DNA reads TGTGCCAGCAGTCCACGGACAGAGAACACCGGGGAGCTGTTTTTT. It yields the protein CASSPRTENTGELFF.

This chain uses TRBV6-5 with TRBJ2-5; no firm D call. V was trimmed by 2 bases and J by 2 bases, leaving 15 bases between them. Looked up from germline, CDR1 is MNHEY and CDR2 is SVGAGI. The CDR3 is 16 residues long. This CDR3 reads CASSYGLRIRQETQYF. The CDR3 bases are TGTGCCAGCAGTTACGGGCTGCGGATAAGGCAAGAGACCCAGTACTTC.

This chain links TRBV9 with TRBJ2-7; D gene unclear. Trimming shortened V by 4 bases and J by 6 bases, and 14 bases separated the two germline ends. Germline lookup yields CDR1 SGDLS and CDR2 YYNGEE. The CDR3 runs 13 residues. The CDR3 coding sequence is TGTGCCAGCAGCCCTAAACTGGAAGGCGAGCAGTACTTC. Protein sequence: CASSPKLEGEQYF.

This clonotype has a handful of counts. The J gene is TRBJ2-2, the V gene TRBV7-8; no clear D. This CDR3 contains 16 residues. The germline V gene has CDR1 SGHVS and CDR2 FQNEAQ. Trimming shortened V by 7 bases and J by 1 base, and 16 bases separated the two germline ends. CDR3 nucleotide sequence: TGTGCCAGCACCATCATGAGCTATCGGAACACCGGGGAGCTGTTTTTT. It translates to CASTIMSYRNTGELFF.

V gene TRBV20-1 combines with J gene TRBJ2-1, with D unresolved. Trimming took off 6 bases at V and 6 bases at J, with 18 bases between the two ends. The CDR3 is 14 amino acids. Germline lookup yields CDR1 DFQATT and CDR2 SNEGSKA (reference sequence). CDR3 sequence reads: CSATDGSDINEQFF. CDR3 nucleotide sequence: TGCAGTGCAACAGATGGTTCTGACATCAATGAGCAGTTCTTC.

Ten or more counts support this clonotype. The rearrangement joins TRBV12-3 or TRBV12-4 to TRBJ2-1; no definite D call. V lost 3 bases, J lost 0 bases, and 6 bases lay in between. The CDR3 covers 14 residues. For the CDR3, the DNA is TGTGCCAGCAGTTTCCACAGCTCCTACAATGAGCAGTTCTTC. The encoded protein is CASSFHSSYNEQFF.

The chain recombines TRBV18 with TRBJ2-1; D might be TRBD1 (6 bases). This CDR3 is built from 16 residues. From germline, CDR1 is KGHSH and CDR2 LQKENI. Trimming took off 0 bases at V and 7 bases at J, with 16 bases between the two ends. CDR3 nucleotides: TGTGCCAGCTCACCACCGATGTCAGGGGTAGGAAATGAGCAGTTCTTC. Encoded protein: CASSPPMSGVGNEQFF.

The rearrangement links TRBV18 to TRBJ2-3; TRBD2 aligns across 9 bases. The germline gives CDR1 KGHSH, CDR2 LQKENI. Trimming took 2 bases from V and 1 from J; bases not matched to a gene: 4. This CDR3 comprises 16 residues. Here the CDR3 DNA reads TGTGCCAGCTCACCAGCGGGAGGGCAGCGCACAGATACGCAGTATTTT. Protein sequence: CASSPAGGQRTDTQYF. Combining the CDR3 with reference TRBV18 and TRBJ2-3 gives the whole variable domain NAGVMQNPRHLVRRRGQEARLRCSPMKGHSHVYWYRQLPEEGLKFMVYLQKENIIDESGMPKERFSAEFPKEGPSILRIQQVVRGDSAAYFCASSPAGGQRTDTQYFGPGTRLTVL.

This clonotype was counted between two and nine times. The rearrangement uses TRBV20-1 and TRBJ1-5, with D possibly TRBD1 on 5 matching bases. V gave up 3 bases and J gave up 2 bases, with 17 bases separating them. Germline CDR1 DFQATT, CDR2 SNEGSKA (reference sequence). This CDR3 is 16 amino acids long. The CDR3 DNA reads as TGCAGTGCTAGGGGGCAGAGGGGAGAAGGCAATCAGCCCCAGCATTTT. Encoded protein: CSARGQRGEGNQPQHF.

The chain joins TRBV15 to TRBJ2-5; tentatively, D is TRBD2 (6 bases). V lost 3 bases to trimming and J lost 5 bases, with 16 bases between them. CDR3 length: 15 residues. Germline CDR1 and CDR2: LNHNV and YYDKDF (reference sequence). This CDR3 reads CATSREGRRGETQYF. CDR3 in DNA: TGTGCCACCAGCAGGGAGGGACGCCGCGGGGAGACCCAGTACTTC.

The V call is TRBV3-1, the J call TRBJ2-7, with D hard to call. V dropped 3 bases and J dropped 6 bases, with 9 bases sitting between them. Germline V gene lookup returns CDR1 LGHDT and CDR2 YNNKEL (reference sequence). This CDR3 is 12 amino acids long. The CDR3, as DNA: TGTGCCAGCAGCCAGGCCCTTGCCGAGCAGTACTTC. Its protein is CASSQALAEQYF.

The rearrangement uses TRBV5-1 and TRBJ2-1; 7 nucleotides align to TRBD2. The CDR3 is made up of 15 amino acids. Trimming cost V 4 bases and J 5 bases; bases outside gene matches: 9. Germline V gene data show CDR1 as SGHRS and CDR2 as YFSETQ. CDR3 region: CASSEAGKENNEQFF. Written as DNA, the CDR3 is TGCGCCAGCAGCGAAGCGGGAAAAGAGAACAATGAGCAGTTCTTC.

The chain couples TRBV20-1 to TRBJ2-1; tentatively, D is TRBD1 (6 bases). The CDR3 has 15 residues. Trimming pared 4 bases from V and 4 bases from J, leaving 17 bases between. Germline CDR1 reads DFQATT; CDR2 reads SNEGSKA (reference sequence). CDR3 protein: CSAMPPGHRYNEQFF. As DNA, the CDR3 is TGCAGTGCTATGCCCCCGGGACACCGATACAATGAGCAGTTCTTC.

This clonotype has a count of ten or more. The rearrangement uses TRBV12-3 or TRBV12-4 and TRBJ1-5, with D possibly matching TRBD1 (5 bases). CDR3 size: 17 residues. V lost 1 base and J lost 3, with 16 bases in between. The CDR3 nucleotides are TGTGCCAGCAGTTTAGTTCGGGGAAGGGGCGACAATCAGCCCCAGCATTTT. It codes for CASSLVRGRGDNQPQHF.

The chain combines TRBV2 with TRBJ2-1; TRBD1 is a possible D gene (6 bases). V shed 5 bases and J shed 2 bases, with 16 bases lying between them. This CDR3 is 16 amino acids long. CDR1 is SNHLY and CDR2 is FYNNEI in the germline V gene. CDR3 protein: CASSLTGTSPYNEQFF. DNA of the CDR3: TGTGCCAGCAGTCTAACCGGGACATCGCCCTACAATGAGCAGTTCTTC.

This clonotype was seen ten or more times. The chain uses TRBV5-1 and TRBJ1-1; D remains unclear. V was pared by 5 bases and J by 2 bases, with 16 bases between. This CDR3 contains 15 residues. Germline V CDR1 and CDR2: SGHRS, YFSETQ. CDR3 DNA: TGCGCCAGCAGTTTTAAGGCCTCAGTAAACACTGAAGCTTTCTTT. Protein product: CASSFKASVNTEAFF.

This clonotype has more than one count but fewer than ten. The chain recombines TRBV7-9 with TRBJ2-1, with D perhaps TRBD2 (6 bases). Germline CDR1 reads SEHNR; CDR2 reads FQNEAQ (reference sequence). The CDR3 length is 15 residues. V was trimmed by 5 bases and J by 0 bases, leaving 11 bases between them. CDR3 coding DNA: TGTGCCAGCAGCCGGGACTTTAGCTCCTACAATGAGCAGTTCTTC. It yields the protein CASSRDFSSYNEQFF.

This clonotype occurred many times. The genes are TRBV6-1 and TRBJ1-1; D might be TRBD1 (5 bases). Trimming took 2 bases from V and 5 from J, leaving 18 bases between them. Germline assignment: CDR1 MNHNS and CDR2 SASEGT. This CDR3 is built from 16 residues. For the CDR3, the DNA is TGTGCCAGCAGTGAAACCCTCGGGAGGGGAGTTACTGAAGCTTTCTTT. Residues: CASSETLGRGVTEAFF.

The J gene is TRBJ2-7, the V gene TRBV3-1; D ambiguous. Germline CDR1 is LGHDT and CDR2 is YNNKEL (reference sequence). CDR3 length equals 14 residues. V was trimmed by 1 base and J by 2 bases, leaving 9 bases between them. CDR3 coding DNA: TGTGCCAGCAGCCAAGTTAGGGCAGCCTACGAGCAGTACTTC. Protein sequence: CASSQVRAAYEQYF.

This clonotype was detected a few times. The chain employs TRBV24-1 and TRBJ2-7; maybe TRBD1 (6 bases). The CDR3 loop spans 16 amino acids. From germline, CDR1 is KGHDR and CDR2 SFDVKD. V was pared by 2 bases and J by 7 bases, with 20 bases between. The CDR3 reads CATSDSRTARPGEQYF. The CDR3 coding sequence is TGTGCCACCAGTGATTCCCGGACAGCGAGGCCAGGAGAGCAGTACTTC.

In its sample, this clonotype was seen a few times. V and J are TRBV6-1 and TRBJ2-7; D may be TRBD1 (6 bases). There are 12 residues in the CDR3. The V end was cut by 7 bases, the J end by 1 base, with 8 bases between. Germline V gene data show CDR1 as MNHNS and CDR2 as SASEGT. This chain's CDR3 is CASTGQSYEQYF. The CDR3 coding sequence is TGTGCCAGCACCGGACAGTCCTACGAGCAGTACTTC.

This clonotype has just a few counts. The CDR3 is CSVRRVLGGEQYF. The CDR3 DNA is TGCAGCGTACGCAGGGTTCTGGGTGGCGAGCAGTACTTC. This chain uses TRBV29-1 with TRBJ2-7, with D tentatively TRBD1 (5 bases). Germline loops: CDR1 SQVTM, CDR2 ANQGSEA. Trimming took 6 bases from V and 6 from J, leaving 18 bases between them. CDR3 length: 13 amino acids.

This clonotype was detected ten times or more. The chain has TRBV10-3 and TRBJ2-7; a weak D match, TRBD2 (6 bases). Trimming stripped 6 bases from V and 3 bases from J, with 12 bases between. This CDR3 has 13 residues. Per germline, CDR1 ENHRY and CDR2 SYGVKD. In DNA, the CDR3 is TGTGCCATCAGGGGGGGAGGAAACTACGAGCAGTACTTC. Encoded protein: CAIRGGGNYEQYF.